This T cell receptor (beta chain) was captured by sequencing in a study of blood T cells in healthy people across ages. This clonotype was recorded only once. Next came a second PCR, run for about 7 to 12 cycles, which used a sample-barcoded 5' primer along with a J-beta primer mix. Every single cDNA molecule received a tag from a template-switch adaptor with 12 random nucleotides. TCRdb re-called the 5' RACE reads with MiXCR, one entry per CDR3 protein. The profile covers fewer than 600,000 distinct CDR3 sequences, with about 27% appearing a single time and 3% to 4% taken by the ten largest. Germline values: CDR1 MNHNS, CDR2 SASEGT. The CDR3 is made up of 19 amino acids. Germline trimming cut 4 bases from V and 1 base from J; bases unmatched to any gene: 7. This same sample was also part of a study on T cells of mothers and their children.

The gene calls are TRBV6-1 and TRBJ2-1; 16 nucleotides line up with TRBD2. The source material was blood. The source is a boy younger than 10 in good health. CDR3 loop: CASSGGQGLAGGSYNEQFF. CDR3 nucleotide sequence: TGTGCCAGCAGTGGGGGGCAGGGACTAGCGGGAGGGTCCTACAATGAGCAGTTCTTC.